The clone carrying this TCR beta chain came up a few times. No antigen is known for it. Newly diagnosed hyperthyroidism, duration under 2 months, in patients aged 18 to 65. The data stem from a study of T cells in Graves' hyperthyroidism and ophthalmopathy. Study-wide results and limits: The blood repertoire included most of the expanded thyroid clonotypes above 0.001.

Amplification targeted TCR beta CDR3 regions from RNA transcripts. First-round RT-PCR with HTBI primers amplified the TCR CDR3 region. TCRdb re-called the multiplex PCR reads with MiXCR, one entry per CDR3 protein. In the table there are approximately 200,000 distinct CDR3 sequences, roughly 18% of which are singletons. The CDR3 has 18 residues. With 5 bases clipped from V and 0 bases from J, the junction kept 12 bases outside the gene matches. CDR1 KGHDR and CDR2 SFDVKD come from the germline V gene. The material sequenced was blood. This chain connects TRBV24-1 to TRBJ2-4, with TRBD1 identical over 7 bases. This sequence was found in a man aged 40-49 years with Graves' hyperthyroidism. CDR3 bases: TGTGCCACCAGTGGTGCAGGGGGTAATTCCCTAGCCAAAAACATTCAGTACTTC. Encoded protein: CATSGAGGNSLAKNIQYF.